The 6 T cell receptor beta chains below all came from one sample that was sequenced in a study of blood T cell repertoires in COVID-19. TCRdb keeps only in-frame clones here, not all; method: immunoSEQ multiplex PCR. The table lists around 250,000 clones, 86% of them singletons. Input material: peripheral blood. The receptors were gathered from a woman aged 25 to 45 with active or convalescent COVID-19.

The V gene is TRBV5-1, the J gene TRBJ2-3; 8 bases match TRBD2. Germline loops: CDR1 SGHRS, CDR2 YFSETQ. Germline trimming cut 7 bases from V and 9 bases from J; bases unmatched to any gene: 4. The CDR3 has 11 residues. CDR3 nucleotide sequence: TGCGCCAGCGCGGGGGGCGACACGCAGTATTTT. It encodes CASAGGDTQYF.

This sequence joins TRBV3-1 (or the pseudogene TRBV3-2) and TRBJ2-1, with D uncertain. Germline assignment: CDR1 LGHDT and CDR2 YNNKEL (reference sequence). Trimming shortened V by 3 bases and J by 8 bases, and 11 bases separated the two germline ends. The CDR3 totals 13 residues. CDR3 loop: CASSQNRRDEQFF. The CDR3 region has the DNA TGTGCCAGCAGCCAGAACCGCCGAGATGAGCAGTTCTTC.

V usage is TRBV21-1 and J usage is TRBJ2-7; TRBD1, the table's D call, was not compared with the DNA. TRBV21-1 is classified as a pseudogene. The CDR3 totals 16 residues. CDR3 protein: CASSPRTLPDRAEADF. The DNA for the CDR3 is TGTGCCAGCAGCCCACGTACCCTACCCGACAGGGCGGAGGCGGACTTC.

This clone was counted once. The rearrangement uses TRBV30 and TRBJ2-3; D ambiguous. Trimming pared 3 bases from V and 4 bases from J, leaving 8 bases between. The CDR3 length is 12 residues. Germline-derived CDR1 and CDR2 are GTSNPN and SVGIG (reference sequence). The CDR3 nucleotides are TGTGCCTGGAGCCTACCCCCAGATACGCAGTATTTT. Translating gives CAWSLPPDTQYF. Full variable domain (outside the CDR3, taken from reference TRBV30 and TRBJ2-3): SQTIHQWPATLVQPVGSPLSLECTVEGTSNPNLYWYRQAAGRGLQLLFYSVGIGQISSEVPQNLSASRPQDRQFILSSKKLLLSDSGFYLCAWSLPPDTQYFGPGTRLTVL.

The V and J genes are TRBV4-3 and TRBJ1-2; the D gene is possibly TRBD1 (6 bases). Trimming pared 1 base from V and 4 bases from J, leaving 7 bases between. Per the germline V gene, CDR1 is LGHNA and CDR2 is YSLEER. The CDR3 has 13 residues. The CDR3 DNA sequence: TGCGCCAGCAGCCAAGGAGGGGGCTATGGCTACACCTTC. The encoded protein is CASSQGGGYGYTF.

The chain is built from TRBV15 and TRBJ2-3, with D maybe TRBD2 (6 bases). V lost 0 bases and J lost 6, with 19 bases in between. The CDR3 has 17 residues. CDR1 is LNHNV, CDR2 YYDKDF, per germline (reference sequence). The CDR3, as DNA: TGTGCCACCAGCAGAGAGCAACGGGGGACCTTCTCCGATACGCAGTATTTT. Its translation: CATSREQRGTFSDTQYF.